This record concerns one T cell receptor beta chain sequence. The data stem from a study of blood T cell repertoires in COVID-19. This CDR3 has 14 residues. CDR1 is MDHEN and CDR2 is SYDVKM in the germline V gene. Deletions cut 2 bases from V and 2 bases from J, with 9 bases between. TCRdb keeps only in-frame clones here, not all; method: immunoSEQ multiplex PCR. The sample has 150,000 to 200,000 clones; roughly 79% are singletons. The V gene is TRBV28, the J gene TRBJ1-2; tentatively, D is TRBD1 (5 bases). The sample taken for sequencing was peripheral blood. This TCR was sampled from a man aged 55 to 70 with active or convalescent COVID-19. CDR3 sequence (DNA): TGTGCCAGCAGTTTAAGACAGTACAACTATGGCTACACCTTC. Translation gives CASSLRQYNYGYTF.